This T cell receptor (beta chain) was sequenced for a study of cytomegalovirus exposure and HLA in healthy donors. About the study: Of 300 to 500 genotyped donors, 65% to 85% clustered with self-reported Caucasian donors.

Study results and caveats: In a later analysis, at a false discovery rate of 0.05, 16,951 TCR beta sequences matched HLA alleles.

Both 60 Vbeta primers and 13 Jbeta primers went into the PCR. Produced via immunoSEQ multiplex PCR; TCRdb's table is partial and in-frame only. The repertoire holds around 71,000 clones, with roughly 64% as singletons. The CDR3 runs 14 residues. The germline V gene has CDR1 MDHEN and CDR2 SYDVKM. The V end lost 6 bases, the J end lost 2 bases, and 13 bases lay between the germline ends. There are a few counts of this clone. Its cognate antigen is unknown. The sequence was collected from a young man in good health and CMV-seropositive. The specimen sequenced was PBMCs. The chain recombines TRBV28 with TRBJ1-2; a possible D gene is TRBD1 (6 bases). CDR3 amino acids: CASSNGQFNYGYTF. The CDR3 coding sequence is TGTGCCAGCAGCAACGGACAGTTCAACTATGGCTACACCTTC.